The present TCR beta chain was sequenced within a study of OX40 agonist ivuxolimab in advanced cancers. Looking at the study overall: Patients were under 90% male with ages roughly 20 to 90, mean 60. Points from the study as a whole: At doses 0.1 to 3.0 mg/kg, CD4+ and CD8+ clones expanded.

As concerns this clone: Its antigen is currently unknown.

In germline, CDR1 is LNHNV, CDR2 YYDKDF (reference sequence). CDR3 size: 15 residues. V was clipped by 0 bases and J by 7 bases, with 13 bases between them. TCRdb keeps only in-frame clones here, not all; method: immunoSEQ multiplex PCR. Of some 50,000 clones in the sample, about 89% were seen once. Source: CD4+ or CD8+ T cells sorted from blood, taken in a trial of the OX40 agonist ivuxolimab. This chain connects TRBV15 to TRBJ2-4; a possible D gene is TRBD2 (5 bases). The sequence came from an adult with an advanced solid tumor such as melanoma, head and neck, liver or kidney cancer. CDR3 coding DNA: TGTGCCACCAGCAGAGATCGGGGTGACCCGAACATTCAGTACTTC. Amino acids: CATSRDRGDPNIQYF.